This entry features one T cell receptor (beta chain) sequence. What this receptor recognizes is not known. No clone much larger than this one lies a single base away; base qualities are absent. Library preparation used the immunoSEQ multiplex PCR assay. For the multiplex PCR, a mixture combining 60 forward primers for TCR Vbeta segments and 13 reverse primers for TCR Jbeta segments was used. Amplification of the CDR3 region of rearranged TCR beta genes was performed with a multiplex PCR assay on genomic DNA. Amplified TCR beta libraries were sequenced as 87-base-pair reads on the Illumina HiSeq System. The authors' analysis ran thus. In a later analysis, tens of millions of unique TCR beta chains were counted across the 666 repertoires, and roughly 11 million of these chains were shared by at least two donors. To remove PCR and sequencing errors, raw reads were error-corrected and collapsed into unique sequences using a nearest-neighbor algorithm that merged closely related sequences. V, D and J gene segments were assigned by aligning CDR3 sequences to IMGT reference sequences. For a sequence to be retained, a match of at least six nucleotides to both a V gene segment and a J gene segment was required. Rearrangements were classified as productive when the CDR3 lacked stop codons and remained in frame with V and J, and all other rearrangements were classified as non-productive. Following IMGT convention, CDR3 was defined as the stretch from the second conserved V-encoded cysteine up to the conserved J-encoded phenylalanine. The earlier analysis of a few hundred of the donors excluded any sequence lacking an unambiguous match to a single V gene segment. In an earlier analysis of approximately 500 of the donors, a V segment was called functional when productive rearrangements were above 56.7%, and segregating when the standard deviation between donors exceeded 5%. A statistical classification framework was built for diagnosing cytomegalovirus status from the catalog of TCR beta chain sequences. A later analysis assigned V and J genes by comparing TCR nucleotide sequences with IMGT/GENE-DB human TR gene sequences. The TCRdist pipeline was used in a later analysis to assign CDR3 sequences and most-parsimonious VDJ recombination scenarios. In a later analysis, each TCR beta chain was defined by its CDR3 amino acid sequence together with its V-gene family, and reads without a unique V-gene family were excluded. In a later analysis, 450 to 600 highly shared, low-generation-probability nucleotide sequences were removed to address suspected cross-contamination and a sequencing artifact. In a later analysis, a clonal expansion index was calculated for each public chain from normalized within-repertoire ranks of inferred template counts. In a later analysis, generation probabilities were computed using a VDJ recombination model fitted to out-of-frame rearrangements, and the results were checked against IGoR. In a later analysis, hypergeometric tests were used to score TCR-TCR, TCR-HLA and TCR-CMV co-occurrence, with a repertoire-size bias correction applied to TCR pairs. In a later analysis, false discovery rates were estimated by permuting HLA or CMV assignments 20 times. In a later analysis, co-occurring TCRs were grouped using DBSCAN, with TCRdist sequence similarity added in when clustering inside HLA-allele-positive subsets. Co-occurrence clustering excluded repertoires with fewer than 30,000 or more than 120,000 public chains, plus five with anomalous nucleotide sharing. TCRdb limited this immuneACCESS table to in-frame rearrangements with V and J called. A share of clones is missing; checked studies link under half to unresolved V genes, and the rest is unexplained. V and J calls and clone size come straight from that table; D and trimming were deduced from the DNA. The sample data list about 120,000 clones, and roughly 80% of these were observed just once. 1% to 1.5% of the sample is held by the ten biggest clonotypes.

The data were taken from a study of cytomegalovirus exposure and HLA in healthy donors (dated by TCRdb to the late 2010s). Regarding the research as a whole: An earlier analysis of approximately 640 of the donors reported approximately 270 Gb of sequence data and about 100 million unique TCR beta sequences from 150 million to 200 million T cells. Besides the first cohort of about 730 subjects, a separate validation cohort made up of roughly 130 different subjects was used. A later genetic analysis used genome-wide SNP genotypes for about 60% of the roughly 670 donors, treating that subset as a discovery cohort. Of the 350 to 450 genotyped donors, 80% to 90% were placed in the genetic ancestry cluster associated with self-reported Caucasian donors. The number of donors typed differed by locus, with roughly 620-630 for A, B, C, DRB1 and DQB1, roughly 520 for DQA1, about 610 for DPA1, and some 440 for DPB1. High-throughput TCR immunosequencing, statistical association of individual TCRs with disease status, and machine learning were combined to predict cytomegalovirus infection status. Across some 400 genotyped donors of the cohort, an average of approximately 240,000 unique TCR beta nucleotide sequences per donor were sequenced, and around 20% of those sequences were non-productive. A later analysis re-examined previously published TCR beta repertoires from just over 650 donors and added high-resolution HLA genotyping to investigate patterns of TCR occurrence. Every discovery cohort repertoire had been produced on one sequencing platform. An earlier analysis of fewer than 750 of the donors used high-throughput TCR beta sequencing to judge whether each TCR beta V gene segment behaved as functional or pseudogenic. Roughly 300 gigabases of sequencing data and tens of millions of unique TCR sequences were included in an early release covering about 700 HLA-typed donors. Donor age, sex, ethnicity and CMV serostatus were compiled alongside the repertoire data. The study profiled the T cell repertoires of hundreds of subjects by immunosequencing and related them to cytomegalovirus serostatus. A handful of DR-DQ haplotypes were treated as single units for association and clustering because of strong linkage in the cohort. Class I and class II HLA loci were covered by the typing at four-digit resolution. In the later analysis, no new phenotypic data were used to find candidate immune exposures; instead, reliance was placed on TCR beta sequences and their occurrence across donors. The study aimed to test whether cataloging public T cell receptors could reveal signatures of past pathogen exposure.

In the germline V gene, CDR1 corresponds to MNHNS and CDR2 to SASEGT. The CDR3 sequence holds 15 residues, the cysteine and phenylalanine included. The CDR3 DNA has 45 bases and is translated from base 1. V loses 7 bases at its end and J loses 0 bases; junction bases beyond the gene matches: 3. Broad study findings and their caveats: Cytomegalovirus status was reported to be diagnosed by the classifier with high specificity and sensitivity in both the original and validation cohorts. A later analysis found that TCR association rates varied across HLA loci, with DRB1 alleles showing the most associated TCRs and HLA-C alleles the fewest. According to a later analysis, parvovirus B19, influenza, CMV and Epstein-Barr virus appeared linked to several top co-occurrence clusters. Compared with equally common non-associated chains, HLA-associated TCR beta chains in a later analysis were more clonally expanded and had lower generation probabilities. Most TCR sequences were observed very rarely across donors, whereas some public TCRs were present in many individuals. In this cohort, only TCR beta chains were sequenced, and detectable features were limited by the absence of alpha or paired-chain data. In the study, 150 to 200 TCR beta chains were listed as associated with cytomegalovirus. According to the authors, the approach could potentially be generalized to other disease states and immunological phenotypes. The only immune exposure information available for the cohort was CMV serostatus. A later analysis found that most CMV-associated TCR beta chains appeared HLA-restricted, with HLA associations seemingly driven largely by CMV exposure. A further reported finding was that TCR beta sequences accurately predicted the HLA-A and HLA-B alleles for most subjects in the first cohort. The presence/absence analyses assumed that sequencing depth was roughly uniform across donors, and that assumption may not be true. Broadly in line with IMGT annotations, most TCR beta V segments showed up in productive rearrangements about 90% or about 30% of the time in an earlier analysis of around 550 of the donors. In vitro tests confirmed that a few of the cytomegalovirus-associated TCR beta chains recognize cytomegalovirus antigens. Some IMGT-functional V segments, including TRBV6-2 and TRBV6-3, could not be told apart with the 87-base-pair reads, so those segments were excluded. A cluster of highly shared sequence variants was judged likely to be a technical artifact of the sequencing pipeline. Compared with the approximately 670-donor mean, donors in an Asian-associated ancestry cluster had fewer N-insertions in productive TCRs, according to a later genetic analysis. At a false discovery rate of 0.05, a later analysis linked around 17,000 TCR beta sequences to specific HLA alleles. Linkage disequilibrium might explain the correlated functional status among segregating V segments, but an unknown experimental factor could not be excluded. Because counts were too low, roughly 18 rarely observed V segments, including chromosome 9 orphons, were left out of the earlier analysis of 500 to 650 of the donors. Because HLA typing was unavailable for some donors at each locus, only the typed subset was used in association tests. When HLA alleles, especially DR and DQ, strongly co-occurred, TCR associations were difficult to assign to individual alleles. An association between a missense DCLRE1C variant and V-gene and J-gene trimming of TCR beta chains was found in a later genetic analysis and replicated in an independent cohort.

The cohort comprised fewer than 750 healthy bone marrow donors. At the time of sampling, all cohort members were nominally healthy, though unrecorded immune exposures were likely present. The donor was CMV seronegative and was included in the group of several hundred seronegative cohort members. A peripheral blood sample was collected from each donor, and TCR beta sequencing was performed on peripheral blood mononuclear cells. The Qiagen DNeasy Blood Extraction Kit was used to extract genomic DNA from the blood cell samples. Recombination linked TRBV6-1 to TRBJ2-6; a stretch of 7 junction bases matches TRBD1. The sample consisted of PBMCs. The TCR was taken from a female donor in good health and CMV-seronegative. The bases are TGTGCCAGCACAGGGGGAGACTCTGGGGCCAACGTCCTGACTTTC. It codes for CASTGGDSGANVLTF.